Presented here are 28 T cell receptor beta chains from one specimen sequenced in a study of blood T cells in healthy people across ages. The use of a sample-barcoded 5' primer and a J-beta primer mix characterized a second PCR of roughly 7 to 11 cycles. One entry per CDR3 protein, called by TCRdb with MiXCR from the 5' RACE reads. The data show some 700,000 distinct CDR3 sequences, with around 46% seen just once and under 25% held by the top ten. Sequencing used blood. The receptors shown here come from a woman aged 55-70 years in good health.

The chain is built from TRBV7-2 and TRBJ2-7; D is possibly TRBD1 (5 bases). Trimming removed 2 bases from V and 1 base from J, with 18 bases in between. Per the germline V gene, CDR1 is SGHTA and CDR2 is FQGNSA. CDR3 length: 17 residues. Here the CDR3 DNA reads TGTGCCAGCAGCTTATATCGTGGTGCTCACAGGTCCTACGAGCAGTACTTC. Translated: CASSLYRGAHRSYEQYF. The full variable domain, in which reference TRBV7-2 and TRBJ2-7 provide the parts outside the CDR3, is GAGVSQSPSNKVTEKGKDVELRCDPISGHTALYWYRQSLGQGLEFLIYFQGNSAPDKSGLPSDRFSAERTGGSVSTLTIQRTQQEDSAVYLCASSLYRGAHRSYEQYFGPGTRLTVT.

This clonotype came up a few times. This rearrangement joins TRBV27 to TRBJ2-3; 8 bases match TRBD2. Germline V gene lookup returns CDR1 MNHEY and CDR2 SMNVEV (reference sequence). The CDR3 extends over 14 amino acids. Trimming at V came to 9 bases and at J to 1 base, leaving 6 bases not matched to a gene. The CDR3 loop reads CASRTSRRTDTQYF. In DNA, the CDR3 is TGTGCCAGTAGGACTAGCCGACGCACAGATACGCAGTATTTT.

This clonotype appeared many times. A much more abundant neighbour one base away suggests this may be a read error. The chain employs TRBV4-3 and TRBJ2-1; the match to TRBD2 covers 7 bases. The end of the DNA is better explained by TRBJ2-7, so the J call may be wrong. CDR1 is LGHNA, CDR2 YSLEER, per germline. The CDR3 runs 17 residues. CDR3 in DNA: TGCGCCAGCAGCCAAGGCGCTAGCGGAAGCTCCTACAATGAGCAGTACTTC. Its translation: CASSQGASGSSYNEQYF.

This clonotype has just a few counts. The J gene is TRBJ1-2, the V gene TRBV5-1; TRBD1 aligns across 9 bases. V gave up 3 bases and J gave up 0 bases; unmatched junction bases: 3. The CDR3 consists of 15 residues. Germline V lookup: CDR1 SGHRS, CDR2 YFSETQ. CDR3 region: CASSWGQGANYGYTF. DNA of the CDR3: TGCGCCAGCAGCTGGGGACAGGGAGCTAACTATGGCTACACCTTC.

The rearrangement joins TRBV20-1 to TRBJ2-1; weak D call: TRBD2 (6 bases). V was pared by 7 bases and J by 10 bases, with 23 bases between. The CDR3 totals 14 residues. Germline V gives CDR1 DFQATT, CDR2 SNEGSKA (reference sequence). CDR3 bases: TGCAGTGTCCCCGGGACTCCTCAAGTGGGAGAGCAGTTCTTC. Translated, it gives CSVPGTPQVGEQFF.

This clonotype was observed a few times. The CDR3 bases are TGCAGTGCTAGTCGGAGGGCGGGCAGCAGCACTGAAGCTTTCTTT. It codes for CSASRRAGSSTEAFF. This chain links TRBV20-1 with TRBJ1-1; D not resolved. This CDR3 has 15 amino acids. Germline assignment: CDR1 DFQATT and CDR2 SNEGSKA (reference sequence). V lost 3 bases and J 4 bases, leaving 18 bases between the germline ends.

This clonotype was seen more than once but under ten times. The genes are TRBV5-1 and TRBJ2-5; the D is unclear. The CDR3 length is 11 residues. The V end was cut by 6 bases, the J end by 2 bases, with 5 bases between. Per germline, CDR1 SGHRS and CDR2 YFSETQ. As DNA, the CDR3 is TGCGCCAGCAAGGAACAAGAGACCCAGTACTTC. This translates into CASKEQETQYF.

The genes are TRBV4-1 and TRBJ2-6; D remains ambiguous. Trimming took off 5 bases at V and 1 base at J, with 15 bases between the two ends. The CDR3 length is 17 residues. Germline CDR1 and CDR2: MGHRA and YSYEKL. CDR3 loop: CASSNSDQASGANVLTF. As DNA, the CDR3 is TGCGCCAGCAGCAACTCCGACCAAGCGTCTGGGGCCAACGTCCTGACTTTC.

The V gene is TRBV20-1, the J gene TRBJ1-1; 10 bases agree with TRBD1. The CDR3 covers 15 residues. Germline V CDR1 and CDR2: DFQATT, SNEGSKA (reference sequence). V was pared by 1 base and J by 4 bases, with 6 bases of the junction left unmatched. CDR3 DNA sequence: TGCAGTGCTAGAGGGGAGACAGGGGGCCTCACTGAAGCTTTCTTT. Encoded protein: CSARGETGGLTEAFF.

The J gene is TRBJ1-3, the V gene TRBV7-6, with 9 positions matching TRBD1. This CDR3 contains 14 residues. Unmatched junction bases numbered 4, after V lost 6 bases and J lost 4 bases. Germline V gives CDR1 SGHVS, CDR2 FNYEAQ. The CDR3 region has the DNA TGTGCCAGCAGTTCGGACAGGGGCGGAAACACCATATATTTT. Protein product: CASSSDRGGNTIYF.

This chain uses TRBV25-1 with TRBJ2-6, with 8 nucleotides matching TRBD1. With 7 bases clipped from V and 0 bases from J, the junction kept 8 bases outside the gene matches. The CDR3 is 17 residues long. Germline V gene lookup returns CDR1 MGHDK and CDR2 SYGVNS. The CDR3 bases are TGTGCCAGCATGTGGACAGGGACAAGCTCTGGGGCCAACGTCCTGACTTTC. It translates to CASMWTGTSSGANVLTF.

With regard to this clonotype: A read error may account for a junction end that differs from germline. The chain couples TRBV12-3 or TRBV12-4 to TRBJ1-4, with D possibly TRBD1 on 6 matching bases. This CDR3 is 14 amino acids long. This chain's CDR3 is CAGSLGGPNEELFF. The CDR3 DNA is TGTGCCGGCAGTTTAGGGGGACCGAATGAAGAACTGTTTTTT.

This clonotype was observed at least ten times. The rearrangement links TRBV25-1 to TRBJ2-7; 9 nucleotides match TRBD1. CDR3 length: 13 amino acids. Germline lookup yields CDR1 MGHDK and CDR2 SYGVNS. V shed 4 bases, J shed 5 bases, and the junction held 3 bases outside the gene matches. The CDR3 spells CASSGDRVHEQYF. The CDR3 DNA is TGTGCCAGCAGTGGGGACAGGGTCCACGAGCAGTACTTC.

This chain connects TRBV5-1 to TRBJ2-2; TRBD1 matches 10 bases. The CDR3 is made up of 15 amino acids. Germline loops: CDR1 SGHRS, CDR2 YFSETQ. Trimming took 4 bases from V and 5 from J; bases not matched to a gene: 5. The CDR3 is CASSRGTGDTGELFF. Written as DNA, the CDR3 is TGCGCCAGCAGCCGAGGGACAGGGGATACCGGGGAGCTGTTTTTT.

This clonotype was recorded once. The junction and the germline gene differ at one end; a read error may be behind it. This chain joins TRBV5-1 and TRBJ2-7; D gene uncertain. CDR1 and CDR2 (germline): SGHRS, YFSETQ. CDR3 size: 14 residues. This CDR3 reads CANSLDGGFGEQYF. The CDR3 nucleotides are TGCGCCAACAGCTTGGATGGTGGGTTCGGTGAGCAGTACTTC.

Comment on this clonotype: At one end, the junction sequence differs from germline, possibly due to a read error. V and J are TRBV20-1 and TRBJ2-7; the D gene is possibly TRBD2 (5 bases). The CDR3 length is 14 residues. Germline V gives CDR1 DFQATT, CDR2 SNEGSKA (reference sequence). The DNA of the CDR3 is TGCAGTGTTAGAGGCGGGCCGAGCTCCTACGAGCAGTACTTC. Its protein is CSVRGGPSSYEQYF.

This clonotype was picked up a small number of times. V gene TRBV3-1 combines with J gene TRBJ2-7; tentatively, D is TRBD2 (6 bases). The CDR3 length is 17 residues. Trimming pared 0 bases from V and 3 bases from J, leaving 18 bases between. CDR1 and CDR2 from the germline V gene are LGHDT and YNNKEL (reference sequence). In DNA form, the CDR3 reads TGTGCCAGCAGCCAAGATGGACGACTAGTAAAAGGCTACGAGCAGTACTTC. This codes for CASSQDGRLVKGYEQYF.

As to this clonotype: Given a much more abundant clone one base away, this may be a read error. The chain couples TRBV4-3 to TRBJ2-6; D possibly uses TRBD1 or TRBD2 (5 bases each). Germline CDR1 and CDR2: LGHNA and YSLEER. CDR3 length equals 19 residues. CDR3 in amino acids: CASSQVYPGRQSGANVPTF. The CDR3, as DNA: TGCGCCAGCAGCCAAGTATACCCGGGACGGCAGTCTGGGGCCAACGTCCCGACTTTC.

The V and J genes are TRBV10-3 and TRBJ2-1, with 11 nucleotides matching TRBD2. CDR1 is ENHRY, CDR2 SYGVKD, per germline. The CDR3 runs to 15 residues. The J segment lost 8 bases and the V segment lost 6 bases, leaving 9 bases of the junction unmatched. CDR3 coding DNA: TGTGCCATCAGCACTAGCGGGAGCGGTCCCGATGAGCAGTTCTTC. Translated: CAISTSGSGPDEQFF.

Concerning this clonotype itself: A much larger clone is a single base away; this may be a read error. The V call is TRBV18, the J call TRBJ2-5, with no clear D. Trimming stripped 5 bases from V and 6 bases from J, with 13 bases between. The CDR3 is made up of 13 amino acids. CDR1 and CDR2 from the germline V gene are KGHSH and LQKENI. The CDR3 sequence: CASSRSEQKTQYF. CDR3 in DNA: TGTGCCAGCTCAAGGTCAGAACAAAAGACCCAGTACTTC.

The chain joins TRBV5-8 to TRBJ2-7; D is unresolved. The CDR3 length is 15 residues. V was trimmed by 4 bases and J by 1 base, leaving 15 bases between them. Germline loops: CDR1 SGHTS, CDR2 YDEGEE. The CDR3 DNA follows: TGTGCCAGCAGCCCTCGCCTGGCTATTTCCTACGAGCAGTACTTC. It yields the protein CASSPRLAISYEQYF.

The genes are TRBV29-1 and TRBJ1-2, with a weak D call TRBD1 (6 bases). Germline values: CDR1 SQVTM, CDR2 ANQGSEA. This CDR3 has 14 residues. Trimming took off 7 bases at V and 0 bases at J, with 15 bases between the two ends. CDR3 bases: TGCAGCGCTGCCGGGACACTTTCTAACTATGGCTACACCTTC. Its translation is CSAAGTLSNYGYTF.

This clonotype was recorded a few times. The J gene is TRBJ2-5, the V gene TRBV7-2; D is ambiguous. The germline V gene has CDR1 SGHTA and CDR2 FQGNSA. The CDR3 is 13 amino acids. V was clipped by 5 bases and J by 7 bases, with 14 bases between them. As DNA, the CDR3 is TGTGCCAGCAGCGCCGGCTGGGTGGGGACCCAGTACTTC. Translating gives CASSAGWVGTQYF.

The sample holds a few counts of this clonotype. The chain carries TRBV20-1 and TRBJ2-5, with D perhaps TRBD1 or TRBD2 (6 bases each). Germline V gene sequence: CDR1 DFQATT, CDR2 SNEGSKA (reference sequence). The CDR3 totals 14 residues. V lost 4 bases, J lost 5 bases, and 17 bases lay in between. Here the CDR3 DNA reads TGCAGTGCTATAGATTTAGGGGGGATCGAGACCCAGTACTTC. Amino acid sequence: CSAIDLGGIETQYF.

Remarks on this clonotype: Germline and junction disagree at one end, which may indicate a read error. The gene calls are TRBV7-2 and TRBJ2-1; TRBD2 matches 8 bases. The germline V gene has CDR1 SGHTA and CDR2 FQGNSA. The CDR3 covers 15 residues. The CDR3 region has the DNA TGTGCCAGCAGCCGGACTAGCAGGCTCTACAATGGGCAGTTCTTC. Its translation is CASSRTSRLYNGQFF.

The gene calls are TRBV21-1 and TRBJ2-3; the table's D call, TRBD2, was not checked against the DNA. TRBV21-1 is designated a pseudogene. This CDR3 spans 14 amino acids. The CDR3 nucleotides are TGTGCCAGCACCCCGGGACTACGGTCAGATACGCAGTATTTT. Amino acid sequence: CASTPGLRSDTQYF.

This clonotype has just a few counts. This chain joins TRBV24-1 and TRBJ2-7, with D maybe TRBD2 (5 bases). The CDR3 is 14 amino acids. The germline V gene encodes CDR1 KGHDR and CDR2 SFDVKD. The ends were cut back, 4 bases at V and 6 bases at J, with 15 bases in the middle. CDR3 sequence reads: CATSDRTGVGEQYF. DNA of the CDR3: TGTGCCACCAGTGACAGGACTGGGGTAGGCGAGCAGTACTTC.

This clonotype was seen a handful of times. The genes are TRBV13 and TRBJ2-3; 7 bases match TRBD2. Germline CDR1 is PRHDT and CDR2 is FYEKMQ (reference sequence). This CDR3 region has 15 residues. With 5 bases clipped from V and 3 bases from J, the junction kept 8 bases outside the gene matches. The CDR3 sequence is CASSLGSGVTDTQYF. The DNA for the CDR3 is TGTGCCAGCAGCCTGGGGAGCGGGGTAACAGATACGCAGTATTTT.